What follows are 19 T cell receptor beta chains derived from one specimen sequenced in a study of cytomegalovirus exposure and HLA in healthy donors. Vbeta (60) and Jbeta (13) primers were used in the PCR. Method: immunoSEQ multiplex PCR; TCRdb's copy keeps in-frame clones and lacks some. The sample yields around 150,000 clones, approximately 77% seen once. The sequencing input was PBMCs. Receptors were obtained from a male donor in good health and CMV-seropositive.

The chain has TRBV11-2 and TRBJ2-7; the match to TRBD2 covers 8 bases. Per germline, CDR1 SGHAT and CDR2 FQNNGV. The CDR3 is 15 residues long. V was clipped by 0 bases and J by 6 bases; unmatched bases: 7. CDR3 sequence: CASSLESGGITEQYF. For the CDR3, the DNA is TGTGCCAGCAGCTTAGAAAGCGGGGGAATAACCGAGCAGTACTTC. Filled out from reference TRBV11-2 and TRBJ2-7, the complete variable domain reads EAGVAQSPRYKIIEKRQSVAFWCNPISGHATLYWYQQILGQGPKLLIQFQNNGVVDDSQLPKDRFSAERLKGVDSTLKIQPAKLEDSAVYLCASSLESGGITEQYFGPGTRLTVT.

This rearrangement joins TRBV6-1 to TRBJ1-5; tentatively, D is TRBD1 (5 bases). The V gene lost 8 bases and the J gene lost 0 bases, with 14 bases spanning the gap. The CDR3 spans 15 residues. The germline V gene encodes CDR1 MNHNS and CDR2 SASEGT. CDR3 nucleotide sequence: TGTGCCAGCGACAGTCGGGCTACTAGCAATCAGCCCCAGCATTTT. This codes for CASDSRATSNQPQHF.

Concerning this clone: A junction end diverges from the germline sequence, so it may reflect a read error. DNA of the CDR3: TGTTCCAGCAGCACTGTTAGCAACCACGAGCAGTACTTC. Translated: CSSSTVSNHEQYF. The chain is built from TRBV7-9 and TRBJ2-7; D not resolved. Germline V gene sequence: CDR1 SEHNR, CDR2 FQNEAQ (reference sequence). The CDR3 is 13 residues long.

The genes are TRBV13 and TRBJ2-2; TRBD2 agrees at 11 bases. This CDR3 has 17 residues. The ends lost 7 bases at V and 1 base at J; junction bases unmatched: 8. CDR1 and CDR2 from the germline V gene are PRHDT and FYEKMQ (reference sequence). The CDR3, as DNA: TGTGCCAGCACTCGACTAGCGGGGAACGTGAACACCGGGGAGCTGTTTTTT. Translation gives CASTRLAGNVNTGELFF.

The chain carries TRBV4-1 and TRBJ1-1; D gene ambiguous. V lost 6 bases and J lost 4, with 18 bases in between. Germline CDR1 is MGHRA and CDR2 is YSYEKL. This CDR3 is built from 15 residues. The chain's CDR3 is CASSLSGLGGTEAFF. DNA for the CDR3: TGCGCCAGCAGTTTGTCGGGGTTGGGAGGCACTGAAGCTTTCTTT.

In its sample, this clone was seen a few times. The gene calls are TRBV4-1 and TRBJ1-1; weak D call: TRBD1 (5 bases). The CDR3 sequence is 14 residues long. Trimming removed 2 bases at V and 1 base at J, with 8 bases between. Germline values: CDR1 MGHRA, CDR2 YSYEKL. The DNA of the CDR3 is TGCGCCAGCAGCCAACAGGGTCCGAACACTGAAGCTTTCTTT. This sequence encodes CASSQQGPNTEAFF.

V usage is TRBV7-6 and J usage is TRBJ2-5; maybe TRBD2 (5 bases). The germline V gene encodes CDR1 SGHVS and CDR2 FNYEAQ. The V and J ends lost 1 base and 2 bases respectively, with 11 bases between them. CDR3 length equals 15 residues. CDR3 sequence (DNA): TGTGCCAGCAGCTTAGGTGCCGGGGATCAAGAGACCCAGTACTTC. It encodes CASSLGAGDQETQYF.

The chain uses TRBV15 and TRBJ1-1; D not certain. V dropped 3 bases and J dropped 0 bases, with 14 bases sitting between them. The CDR3 spans 16 residues. CDR1 and CDR2 (germline): LNHNV, YYDKDF (reference sequence). CDR3: CATSSGLRLMNTEAFF. For the CDR3, the DNA is TGTGCCACCAGCAGTGGACTGCGGTTGATGAACACTGAAGCTTTCTTT.

In this sample, this clone turned up a few times. The chain combines TRBV7-8 with TRBJ1-1; D is ambiguous. Trimming removed 1 base from V and 8 bases from J, with 11 bases in between. Germline CDR1 SGHVS, CDR2 FQNEAQ. There are 13 residues in the CDR3. As DNA, the CDR3 is TGTGCCAGCAGCTTAGTCTCAGGTACCGAAGCTTTCTTT. Translation gives CASSLVSGTEAFF.

J is TRBJ2-5 and V is TRBV5-4, with TRBD1 identical over 7 bases. This CDR3 is built from 12 residues. The V gene's germline CDR1 is SGHNT and CDR2 YYREEE (reference sequence). V trimming: 4 bases; J trimming: 4 bases; junction bases outside the gene matches: 1. The CDR3 coding sequence is TGTGCCAGCAGCCGGGACAGAGAGACCCAGTACTTC. Amino acid sequence: CASSRDRETQYF.

The J gene is TRBJ2-7, the V gene TRBV4-3, with 8 bases matching TRBD2. CDR1 is LGHNA and CDR2 is YSLEER in the germline V gene. J lost 3 bases, V lost 0 bases, and 4 bases had no gene match. The CDR3 loop spans 15 amino acids. This CDR3 reads CASSQDRTSYYEQYF. The CDR3 bases are TGCGCCAGCAGCCAAGATCGGACTAGCTACTACGAGCAGTACTTC.

The V call is TRBV7-8, the J call TRBJ1-2; perhaps TRBD1 as D (6 bases). Germline V gives CDR1 SGHVS, CDR2 FQNEAQ. The CDR3 loop spans 16 amino acids. Trimming cost V 4 bases and J 4 bases, with 19 bases left between them. The CDR3 region has the DNA TGTGCCAGCAGCTACAACCCCTACAGGGTCCCCTATGGCTACACCTTC. Translation gives CASSYNPYRVPYGYTF.

The chain is built from TRBV9 and TRBJ1-2; TRBD1 might be the D (5 bases). The CDR3 spans 15 residues. Germline V gene sequence: CDR1 SGDLS, CDR2 YYNGEE. Trimming removed 0 bases at V and 2 bases at J, with 11 bases between. The CDR3 region has the DNA TGTGCCAGCAGCGTAGGGCTGGGGGGGAACTATGGCTACACCTTC. Protein: CASSVGLGGNYGYTF. The variable domain in full, with the rest retrieved from reference TRBV9 and TRBJ1-2, is DSGVTQTPKHLITATGQRVTLRCSPRSGDLSVYWYQQSLDQGLQFLIQYYNGEERAKGNILERFSAQQFPDLHSELNLSSLELGDSALYFCASSVGLGGNYGYTFGSGTRLTVV.

The rearrangement uses TRBV7-2 and TRBJ2-3, with TRBD2 matching over 15 bases. This CDR3 is built from 17 residues. Losses at the gene ends were 5 bases for V and 4 bases for J; bases not matched to a gene: 7. Germline assignment: CDR1 SGHTA and CDR2 FQGNSA. Here the CDR3 DNA reads TGTGCCAGCAGCCTCCACGGACTAGCGGGGGGGCCAGATACGCAGTATTTT. It yields the protein CASSLHGLAGGPDTQYF.

This clone was picked up a small number of times. The V gene is TRBV5-6, the J gene TRBJ1-2; possibly TRBD1 for D (5 bases). Germline lookup yields CDR1 SGHDT and CDR2 YYEEEE. Trimming cost V 3 bases and J 3 bases, with 15 bases left between them. This CDR3 is 15 amino acids long. CDR3 in DNA: TGTGCCAGCAGCTCAGCCGGGGGGTTGGACTATGGCTACACCTTC. It codes for CASSSAGGLDYGYTF.

The V gene is TRBV18, the J gene TRBJ2-6, with 9 positions matching TRBD2. Germline values: CDR1 KGHSH, CDR2 LQKENI. J lost 1 base, V lost 1 base, and 2 bases had no gene match. The CDR3 extends over 17 amino acids. The CDR3 bases are TGTGCCAGCTCACCACGACTAGCGGTTTCTGGGGCCAACGTCCTGACTTTC. This sequence encodes CASSPRLAVSGANVLTF.

This clone was detected a few times. The gene calls are TRBV6-1 and TRBJ1-5; D perhaps matches TRBD1 (6 bases). This CDR3 is 13 amino acids long. Trimming left V 8 bases short and J 6 bases short, with 14 bases between. Germline V gene data show CDR1 as MNHNS and CDR2 as SASEGT. The CDR3 nucleotides read TGTGCCAGCTGGGCACAGGGTGGTCAGCCCCAGCATTTT. Its protein product is CASWAQGGQPQHF.

V usage is TRBV7-6 and J usage is TRBJ2-5, with a weak D call TRBD2 (6 bases). Germline V gene data show CDR1 as SGHVS and CDR2 as FNYEAQ. The CDR3 is 14 residues long. The ends were cut back, 2 bases at V and 2 bases at J, with 9 bases in the middle. The CDR3, as DNA: TGTGCCAGCAGCTTACAGGCGGGGCAAGAGACCCAGTACTTC. Its translation: CASSLQAGQETQYF.

Comment on this clone: Other DNA sequences of this sample code for an identical CDR3. The rearrangement uses TRBV9 and TRBJ1-5; perhaps TRBD1 as D (6 bases). The V and J ends lost 0 bases and 4 bases respectively, with 8 bases between them. The CDR3 is made up of 14 amino acids. The germline V gene encodes CDR1 SGDLS and CDR2 YYNGEE. The CDR3 sequence is CASSVGGQNQPQHF. For the CDR3, the DNA is TGTGCCAGCAGCGTAGGGGGACAAAATCAGCCCCAGCATTTT.